The entry that follows covers one T cell receptor (beta chain) sequence. PCR amplification relied on 60 Vbeta primers (plus 13 Jbeta primers). Original processing methods: Unique TCR beta chains totaled some 80 million in a later count, with roughly 11 million of them shared. Assay: immunoSEQ multiplex PCR; the TCRdb copy retains only in-frame clones and omits some. That table supplies the V and J calls and clone size; D and trimming were determined from the DNA. The repertoire holds roughly 120,000 clones, with 65% to 90% as singletons. The data are from a study of cytomegalovirus exposure and HLA in healthy donors. This CDR3 spans 17 amino acids. Germline V lookup: CDR1 SGHNT, CDR2 YYREEE (reference sequence). V lost 0 bases to trimming and J lost 5 bases; unmatched junction nucleotides: 12.

The receptor comes from a young woman in good health and CMV-seronegative. The genes are TRBV5-4 and TRBJ2-5; 8 bases fit TRBD2. Sequenced: PBMCs. CDR3 residues: CASSLGGGREGRETQYF. The CDR3 DNA reads TGTGCCAGCAGCTTGGGGGGTGGCCGGGAGGGCCGGGAGACCCAGTACTTC.